The 5 T cell receptor beta chains presented below share a single source sample, sequenced in a study of Tregs in tolerant kidney transplant recipients. Assay used: immunoSEQ multiplex PCR; TCRdb lists only in-frame clones, some missing. Of more than 75,000 clones in the sample, over 85% are singletons; the top ten hold 0.46%. The specimen comprised CD4+ T cells from blood, sampled before the transplant. The receptors originated from a human donor who received a combined kidney and bone marrow transplant.

The chain recombines TRBV7-3 with TRBJ2-2; a possible D gene is TRBD1 (5 bases). V was pared by 5 bases and J by 4 bases, with 11 bases between. Germline CDR1 is SGHTA and CDR2 is FQGTGA. This CDR3 comprises 14 residues. The CDR3 loop reads CASSQNRTTGELFF. Here the CDR3 DNA reads TGTGCCAGCAGCCAAAACAGGACCACCGGGGAGCTGTTTTTT.

V is TRBV19 and J is TRBJ2-5, with TRBD1 matching 7 bases. CDR3 size: 15 residues. With 1 base clipped from V and 2 bases from J, the junction kept 4 bases outside the gene matches. Germline lookup yields CDR1 LNHDA and CDR2 SQIVND (reference sequence). The CDR3 DNA is TGTGCCAGTAGTATAGGGGGGACAGAGCAAGAGACCCAGTACTTC. It codes for CASSIGGTEQETQYF.

This chain uses TRBV7-9 with TRBJ1-2, with 10 bases that match TRBD1. Trimming cost V 0 bases and J 4 bases; bases outside gene matches: 5. The CDR3 is 16 residues long. Germline-derived CDR1 and CDR2 are SEHNR and FQNEAQ (reference sequence). The CDR3 coding sequence is TGTGCCAGCAGCTTAGCTGGGACAGGGGAATTCTATGGCTACACCTTC. Its translation is CASSLAGTGEFYGYTF. The full variable domain, completed using reference TRBV7-9 and TRBJ1-2, is DTGVSQNPRHKITKRGQNVTFRCDPISEHNRLYWYRQTLGQGPEFLTYFQNEAQLEKSRLLSDRFSAERPKGSFSTLEIQRTEQGDSAMYLCASSLAGTGEFYGYTFGSGTRLTVV.

The J gene is TRBJ2-3, the V gene TRBV29-1; 12 nucleotides line up with TRBD2. CDR1 and CDR2 (germline): SQVTM, ANQGSEA. The CDR3 loop spans 15 amino acids. V shed 3 bases, J shed 0 bases, and the junction held 1 base outside the gene matches. The CDR3 region has the DNA TGCAGCGTTGAGGGGACTAGCGGGAGCACAGATACGCAGTATTTT. Residues: CSVEGTSGSTDTQYF.

The rearrangement joins TRBV29-1 to TRBJ2-5; TRBD1 agrees at 7 bases. The CDR3 sequence is 11 residues long. Per germline, CDR1 SQVTM and CDR2 ANQGSEA. V shed 8 bases and J 4 bases; nucleotides not matched to a gene: 4. CDR3 bases: TGCAGCACTTGGACAGGAGAGACCCAGTACTTC. Its translation is CSTWTGETQYF.